This T cell receptor beta chain was found in a study of OX40 agonist ivuxolimab in advanced cancers. This clone appeared once. Antigen specificity is unknown. Germline CDR1 KGHSH, CDR2 LQKENI. This CDR3 contains 17 residues. Germline trimming cut 3 bases from V and 4 bases from J; bases unmatched to any gene: 10. Broader study findings: At 0.1 to 3.0 mg/kg, CD4+ and CD8+ blood T cells expanded clonally by week 6.

Data came from immunoSEQ multiplex PCR; TCRdb stores just in-frame clones and leaves some out. The data show around 70,000 clones, with roughly 80% seen just once and around 2% held by the top ten. This specimen consisted of CD4+ or CD8+ T cells sorted from blood, obtained in a trial of the OX40 agonist ivuxolimab. The clonotype was recovered from an adult with an advanced solid tumor such as melanoma, head and neck, liver or kidney cancer. The chain joins TRBV18 to TRBJ2-1; 9 bases align to TRBD2. The CDR3 loop is CASSPGDSGGTYNEQFF. In DNA, the CDR3 is TGTGCCAGCTCACCGGGGGATAGCGGGGGAACATACAATGAGCAGTTCTTC.